This is a list of T cell receptor beta chains from one sample in a study of blood T cells in healthy people across ages. Each CDR3 protein is one row after TCRdb ran MiXCR on the 5' RACE reads. The data show some 730,000 distinct CDR3 sequences, roughly 20% seen once. The specimen sequenced was blood. These receptors were taken from a man aged 65 to 85 in good health. CDR3s include the opening cysteine and the closing phenylalanine or tryptophan. A D gene is named only where the DNA matches it firmly. For some rows the clone size is stated as once, few or many, or as a class when expanded; others skip it.

TRBV10-2	TRBJ1-1	NA	NA	CASSESRWGGTEAFF	TGCGCCAGCAGTGAGTCGAGGTGGGGAGGGACTGAAGCTTTCTTT
TRBV6-5	TRBJ2-5	many	TRBD2	CASSYGLAQETQYF	TGTGCCAGCAGTTACGGACTAGCGCAGGAGACCCAGTACTTC
TRBV12-5	TRBJ2-7	NA	TRBD2	CASGLSRGDGSYYEQYF	TGTGCTAGTGGTTTGAGTCGGGGGGACGGATCCTACTACGAGCAGTACTTC
TRBV12-3/TRBV12-4	TRBJ2-3	NA	NA	CASSLQGPVDTQYF	TGTGCCAGCAGTTTACAGGGCCCTGTAGATACGCAGTATTTT
TRBV20-1	TRBJ2-1	few	NA	CSALDANRGLSYNEQFF	TGCAGTGCTCTGGACGCCAACAGGGGACTCTCCTACAATGAGCAGTTCTTC
TRBV9	TRBJ2-3	NA	NA	CASSETWRNTDTQYF	TGTGCCAGCAGCGAGACTTGGCGTAACACAGATACGCAGTATTTT
TRBV20-1	TRBJ1-5	NA	NA	CSATNRDNQPQHF	TGCAGTGCCACGAATAGGGACAATCAGCCCCAGCATTTT
TRBV6-1	TRBJ2-1	NA	TRBD2	CASSGTSSSNEQFF	TGTGCCAGCAGTGGGACTAGTTCCAGCAATGAGCAGTTCTTC
TRBV10-3	TRBJ2-7	NA	TRBD1	CAIRRTGQGRSYEQYF	TGTGCCATCAGGAGGACCGGACAGGGGAGATCCTACGAGCAGTACTTC
TRBV5-1	TRBJ2-5	many	NA	CASSAGANQETQYF	TGCGCCAGCAGCGCAGGGGCCAACCAAGAGACCCAGTACTTC
TRBV2	TRBJ2-7	NA	NA	CASRRAEGGGSAEQYF	TGTGCCAGCAGGCGTGCGGAGGGAGGGGGCTCTGCCGAGCAGTACTTC
TRBV12-3/TRBV12-4	TRBJ2-3	NA	NA	CASSLARTRASTDAQYF	TGTGCCAGCAGTTTAGCTAGGACGAGGGCTAGCACAGATGCGCAGTATTTT
TRBV28	TRBJ2-5	many	NA	CASSYLAEQETQYF	TGTGCCAGCAGTTACCTGGCAGAACAAGAGACCCAGTACTTC
TRBV29-1	TRBJ2-7	NA	NA	CGVEASPYEQYF	TGCGGCGTTGAGGCCAGTCCCTACGAGCAGTACTTC
TRBV7-9	TRBJ2-5	NA	TRBD2	CASSLGLADQETQYF	TGTGCCAGCAGCTTAGGACTAGCGGACCAAGAGACCCAGTACTTC
TRBV7-8	TRBJ2-4	NA	NA	CASSWGSGQYPKNIQYF	TGTGCCAGCAGCTGGGGGTCGGGCCAGTATCCCAAAAACATTCAGTACTTC
TRBV28	TRBJ1-1	few	NA	CASSLPGLVPMNTEAFF	TGTGCCAGCAGTTTACCAGGACTCGTCCCTATGAACACTGAAGCTTTCTTT
TRBV2	TRBJ1-2	few	NA	CASSPQLGGYGYTF	TGTGCCAGCAGCCCCCAACTGGGGGGGTATGGCTACACCTTC
TRBV24-1	TRBJ2-2	few	TRBD2	CATSEASGDTGELFF	TGTGCCACCAGTGAAGCGAGCGGGGACACCGGGGAGCTGTTTTTT
TRBV7-9	TRBJ2-5	NA	NA	CASSLGSGYQETQYF	TGTGCCAGCAGCTTAGGATCCGGATATCAAGAGACCCAGTACTTC
TRBV28	TRBJ2-5	NA	TRBD2	CASSLIGSGRAQETQYF	TGTGCCAGCAGTTTGATTGGTAGCGGGAGGGCCCAGGAGACCCAGTACTTC
TRBV12-3/TRBV12-4	TRBJ2-7	NA	NA	CASSFSARSSYEQYF	TGTGCCAGCAGTTTCTCGGCAAGGAGCTCCTACGAGCAGTACTTC
TRBV29-1	TRBJ2-5	few	NA	CSVGRALQTQETQYF	TGCAGCGTTGGGCGGGCCCTCCAAACACAAGAGACCCAGTACTTC
TRBV7-6	TRBJ2-1	few	NA	CASSLGSGEYNEQFF	TGTGCCAGCAGCTTAGGCTCGGGAGAGTACAATGAGCAGTTCTTC
TRBV12-3/TRBV12-4	TRBJ1-2	few	NA	CASSSRGIDYGYTF	TGTGCCAGCAGCTCCCGGGGGATTGACTATGGCTACACCTTC
TRBV20-1	TRBJ2-1	few	NA	CSARDPTSGRYNEQFF	TGCAGTGCTAGAGATCCCACAAGCGGCCGCTACAATGAGCAGTTCTTC
TRBV29-1	TRBJ1-2	NA	NA	CSVVPGPNYGYTF	TGCAGCGTAGTCCCGGGCCCTAACTATGGCTACACCTTC
TRBV12-3/TRBV12-4	TRBJ1-2	many	NA	CASSPRQDYGYTF	TGTGCCAGCAGCCCGAGACAGGACTATGGCTACACCTTC
TRBV29-1	TRBJ2-1	few	TRBD2	CSVDTSGAGDEQFF	TGCAGCGTCGATACTAGCGGAGCAGGGGATGAGCAGTTCTTC
TRBV4-1	TRBJ2-7	NA	NA	CASSQESGRAYEQYF	TGCGCCAGCAGCCAAGAGAGTGGGAGAGCCTACGAGCAGTACTTC
TRBV12-3/TRBV12-4	TRBJ1-2	few	NA	CASSGLGTNYGYTF	TGTGCCAGCAGTGGGTTAGGAACTAACTATGGCTACACCTTC
TRBV5-1	TRBJ2-3	NA	NA	CASSRTQGRSTDTQYF	TGCGCCAGCAGCAGAACCCAGGGCAGGTCGACAGATACGCAGTATTTT
TRBV19	TRBJ2-2	few	TRBD2	CASTPTSGRPGELFF	TGTGCCAGTACCCCGACTAGCGGGAGACCCGGGGAGCTGTTTTTT
TRBV7-2	TRBJ2-7	few	NA	CASSRHLYEQYF	TGTGCCAGCAGTCGTCACCTCTACGAGCAGTACTTC
TRBV11-2	TRBJ2-7	NA	TRBD1	CASSTRTGPSDEQCF	TGTGCCAGCAGCACACGGACAGGCCCTTCCGACGAGCAGTGCTTC
TRBV5-6	TRBJ2-7	NA	NA	CASSTYTYEQYF	TGTGCCAGCAGCACTTACACCTACGAGCAGTACTTC
TRBV19	TRBJ2-5	many	TRBD2	CASSPVAGGPPRETQYF	TGTGCCAGTAGTCCAGTAGCGGGAGGGCCTCCTAGAGAGACCCAGTACTTC
TRBV29-1	TRBJ2-1	NA	NA	CSVGASYNEQFF	TGCAGCGTCGGCGCGAGTTACAATGAGCAGTTCTTC
TRBV20-1	TRBJ2-5	few	NA	CGARVESQYF	TGCGGTGCTAGAGTTGAGAGCCAGTACTTC
TRBV5-1	TRBJ1-1	NA	TRBD1	CASSLQTTGGNTEAFF	TGCGCCAGCAGCTTACAAACCACAGGGGGGAACACTGAAGCTTTCTTT
TRBV28	TRBJ2-3	few	NA	CASSSGDTDTQYF	TGTGCCAGCAGTTCGGGGGACACAGATACGCAGTATTTT
TRBV6-7	TRBJ2-7	few	NA	CAGPYEQYF	TGTGCCGGACCCTACGAGCAGTACTTC
TRBV3-1	TRBJ1-2	few	NA	CASSLTGREGYTF	TGTGCCAGCAGCCTAACCGGGCGGGAAGGCTACACCTTC